Each of the 18 T cell receptor beta chains below was sequenced from the same sample in a study of T cell clones after liver transplantation. Generated by immunoSEQ multiplex PCR, the TCRdb table keeps only in-frame clones and is missing some. The sample holds over 50,000 clones, around 85% seen once. This specimen consisted of CD4+ T cells from blood, obtained before liver transplant. The origin of the receptors is a human donor who received a liver transplant.

This clone is termed medium-sized. V and J are TRBV11-2 and TRBJ2-7, with D unresolved. This CDR3 is 13 amino acids long. V was clipped by 6 bases and J by 1 base, with 10 bases between them. CDR1 is SGHAT and CDR2 is FQNNGV in the germline V gene. CDR3 in amino acids: CASRHVRSYEQYF. CDR3 sequence (DNA): TGTGCCAGCAGGCATGTCCGATCCTACGAGCAGTACTTC.

The chain combines TRBV19 with TRBJ2-4, with TRBD2 identical over 11 bases. Losses at the gene ends were 4 bases for V and 6 bases for J; bases not matched to a gene: 11. The CDR3 contains 17 residues. Germline loops: CDR1 LNHDA, CDR2 SQIVND (reference sequence). The CDR3 sequence is CASSTFTSGSRGNIQYF. CDR3 coding DNA: TGTGCCAGTAGTACATTCACTAGCGGGAGTAGGGGAAACATTCAGTACTTC. The whole variable domain, remainder taken from reference TRBV19 and TRBJ2-4, is DGGITQSPKYLFRKEGQNVTLSCEQNLNHDAMYWYRQDPGQGLRLIYYSQIVNDFQKGDIAEGYSVSREKKESFPLTVTSAQKNPTAFYLCASSTFTSGSRGNIQYFGAGTRLSVL.

This rearrangement joins TRBV5-1 to TRBJ2-7; TRBD1 might be the D (6 bases). V lost 4 bases and J 0 bases, leaving 20 bases between the germline ends. The CDR3 loop spans 17 amino acids. Germline loops: CDR1 SGHRS, CDR2 YFSETQ. Written as DNA, the CDR3 is TGCGCCAGCAGCCACCAGACGACAGGCTATAGCTCCTACGAGCAGTACTTC. This gives the protein CASSHQTTGYSSYEQYF.

This clone appeared a single time. The chain joins TRBV5-5 to TRBJ2-1; 7 positions match TRBD1. J was trimmed by 9 bases and V by 1 base; bases with no gene match: 13. This CDR3 contains 16 residues. Germline assignment: CDR1 SGHKS and CDR2 YYEKEE (reference sequence). CDR3 protein: CASSLIGGRTGGEQFF. CDR3 nucleotide sequence: TGTGCCAGCAGCTTGATTGGGGGCAGGACAGGTGGTGAGCAGTTCTTC.

This chain connects TRBV7-2 to TRBJ1-2; D unclear. The CDR3 is 15 amino acids. V was clipped by 3 bases and J by 2 bases, with 13 bases between them. Germline assignment: CDR1 SGHTA and CDR2 FQGNSA. CDR3 nucleotides: TGTGCCAGCAGCTTGGTCCCCCTAGACAACTATGGCTACACCTTC. Protein product: CASSLVPLDNYGYTF.

CDR3 protein: CASTPRPSGGAGEQFF. The CDR3 DNA reads as TGCGCCAGCACCCCGAGGCCTAGCGGGGGGGCCGGTGAGCAGTTCTTC. V is TRBV5-1 and J is TRBJ2-1; TRBD2 agrees at 12 bases. The CDR3 has 16 residues. From germline, CDR1 is SGHRS and CDR2 YFSETQ. V lost 6 bases, J lost 9 bases, and 13 bases stayed unmatched.

The chain employs TRBV19 and TRBJ2-7, with 9 bases fitting TRBD2. Germline trimming cut 7 bases from V and 6 bases from J; bases unmatched to any gene: 13. The germline CDR1 and CDR2 sequences are LNHDA and SQIVND (reference sequence). The CDR3 consists of 15 residues. CDR3 in DNA: TGTGCCAGTAATCCATATGGGTCAGCGGGGGGCGAGCAGTACTTC. It encodes CASNPYGSAGGEQYF.

The chain recombines TRBV10-3 with TRBJ1-3; D is unresolved. V shed 0 bases and J shed 0 bases, with 9 bases lying between them. Germline loops: CDR1 ENHRY, CDR2 SYGVKD. The CDR3 runs 16 residues. CDR3 DNA: TGTGCCATCAGTGAGTCTCGCGGGAGCTCTGGAAACACCATATATTTT. It translates to CAISESRGSSGNTIYF.

V is TRBV5-1 and J is TRBJ2-7; 8 positions agree with TRBD2. The germline V gene has CDR1 SGHRS and CDR2 YFSETQ. The V and J ends lost 2 bases and 0 bases, in that order; junction bases with no gene match: 4. The CDR3 has 15 residues. The CDR3 sequence is CASSFVGLDSYEQYF. CDR3 bases: TGCGCCAGCAGCTTTGTGGGACTAGACTCCTACGAGCAGTACTTC. The full variable domain, completed using reference TRBV5-1 and TRBJ2-7, is KAGVTQTPRYLIKTRGQQVTLSCSPISGHRSVSWYQQTPGQGLQFLFEYFSETQRNKGNFPGRFSGRQFSNSRSEMNVSTLELGDSALYLCASSFVGLDSYEQYFGPGTRLTVT.

In its sample, this clone was seen many times. The chain couples TRBV30 to TRBJ1-2; 7 positions match TRBD1. The J segment lost 4 bases and the V segment lost 7 bases, leaving 9 bases of the junction unmatched. The length of the CDR3 is 13 residues. Germline V gives CDR1 GTSNPN, CDR2 SVGIG (reference sequence). The CDR3: CAFHRGQSYGYTF. As DNA, the CDR3 is TGTGCCTTTCACAGGGGACAAAGCTATGGCTACACCTTC.

The genes are TRBV7-2 and TRBJ2-7; 8 nucleotides match TRBD2. The CDR3 is 14 residues long. V shed 5 bases and J 6 bases; nucleotides not matched to a gene: 9. CDR1 and CDR2 from the germline V gene are SGHTA and FQGNSA. The CDR3 DNA follows: TGTGCCAGCAGCCTGGGACTAGGACGGGGCGAGCAGTACTTC. This gives the protein CASSLGLGRGEQYF.

This chain connects TRBV4-1 to TRBJ2-3, with 10 bases that match TRBD2. The CDR3 spans 16 residues. The V segment lost 0 bases and the J segment 4 bases; nucleotides outside the gene matches: 4. CDR1 and CDR2 from the germline V gene are MGHRA and YSYEKL. The CDR3 coding sequence is TGCGCCAGCAGCCAAGATGAGCGGGGGGGCCCAGATACGCAGTATTTT. It encodes CASSQDERGGPDTQYF.

This sequence joins TRBV5-4 and TRBJ1-1; maybe TRBD1 (5 bases). The germline V and J ends were trimmed by 0 bases and 5 bases, with 11 bases remaining between them. CDR1 is SGHNT, CDR2 YYREEE, per germline (reference sequence). The length of the CDR3 is 14 residues. DNA for the CDR3: TGTGCCAGCAGCTTGGCTGGCAAGGGGACTGAAGCTTTCTTT. Translation: CASSLAGKGTEAFF. Full variable domain (missing parts from reference TRBV5-4 and TRBJ1-1): ETGVTQSPTHLIKTRGQQVTLRCSSQSGHNTVSWYQQALGQGPQFIFQYYREEENGRGNFPPRFSGLQFPNYSSELNVNALELDDSALYLCASSLAGKGTEAFFGQGTRLTVV.

This clone was detected once. V and J are TRBV11-2 and TRBJ1-1; D perhaps matches TRBD1 (5 bases). V lost 5 bases to trimming and J lost 4 bases, with 14 bases between them. Germline V gene sequence: CDR1 SGHAT, CDR2 FQNNGV. This CDR3 spans 14 amino acids. CDR3 DNA sequence: TGTGCCAGCAGCCCCGGGGCAGTGCCCACTGAAGCTTTCTTT. It codes for CASSPGAVPTEAFF.

This chain uses TRBV10-3 with TRBJ2-2; possible D gene TRBD2, 5 bases. The length of the CDR3 is 14 residues. Germline assignment: CDR1 ENHRY and CDR2 SYGVKD. Trimming shortened V by 7 bases and J by 4 bases, and 13 bases separated the two germline ends. The CDR3 sequence is CAIMVPGITGELFF. The CDR3 nucleotides read TGTGCCATCATGGTCCCGGGGATCACCGGGGAGCTGTTTTTT.

The chain couples TRBV7-9 to TRBJ1-2; no reliable D call. V was pared by 3 bases and J by 10 bases, with 12 bases between. The germline gives CDR1 SEHNR, CDR2 FQNEAQ (reference sequence). The CDR3 extends over 12 amino acids. The CDR3 reads CASSFLEVDYTF. The CDR3 DNA sequence: TGTGCCAGCAGCTTCCTCGAGGTTGACTACACCTTC.

This clone occurred a few times. This chain uses TRBV5-1 with TRBJ2-5; no definite D call. The length of the CDR3 is 13 residues. Germline-derived CDR1 and CDR2 are SGHRS and YFSETQ. Deletions cut 0 bases from V and 7 bases from J, with 10 bases between. The CDR3 region is CASSLGQFATQYF. DNA of the CDR3: TGCGCCAGCAGCTTGGGGCAGTTTGCGACCCAGTACTTC.

The V gene is TRBV5-4, the J gene TRBJ2-7; TRBD2 agrees at 11 bases. Trimming cost V 4 bases and J 6 bases; bases outside gene matches: 15. The CDR3 extends over 17 amino acids. Looked up from germline, CDR1 is SGHNT and CDR2 is YYREEE (reference sequence). The CDR3 reads CASSHPKLAGDNGEQYF. CDR3 coding DNA: TGTGCCAGCAGCCACCCGAAACTAGCGGGGGACAATGGCGAGCAGTACTTC.